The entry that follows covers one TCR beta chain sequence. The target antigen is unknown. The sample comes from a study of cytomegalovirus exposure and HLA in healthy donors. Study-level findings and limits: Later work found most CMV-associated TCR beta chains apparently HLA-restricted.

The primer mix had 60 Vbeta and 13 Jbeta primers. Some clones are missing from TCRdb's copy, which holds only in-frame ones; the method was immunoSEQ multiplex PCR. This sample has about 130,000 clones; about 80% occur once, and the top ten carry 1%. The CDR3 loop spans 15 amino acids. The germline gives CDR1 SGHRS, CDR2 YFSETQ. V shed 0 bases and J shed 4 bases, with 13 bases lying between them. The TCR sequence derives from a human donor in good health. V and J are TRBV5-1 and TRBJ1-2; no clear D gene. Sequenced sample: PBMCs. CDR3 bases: TGCGCCAGCAGCTTGGCCGAGGGTTCGACCTATGGCTACACCTTC. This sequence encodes CASSLAEGSTYGYTF. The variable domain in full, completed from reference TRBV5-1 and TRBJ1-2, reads KAGVTQTPRYLIKTRGQQVTLSCSPISGHRSVSWYQQTPGQGLQFLFEYFSETQRNKGNFPGRFSGRQFSNSRSEMNVSTLELGDSALYLCASSLAEGSTYGYTFGSGTRLTVV.